The 16 T cell receptor beta chains below were found in one sample sequenced in a study of T cell changes during pregnancy in multiple sclerosis. Using immunoSEQ multiplex PCR, the repertoire was profiled, and TCRdb retains in-frame clones only, with some absent. The repertoire consists of some 59,000 clones, with roughly 93% occurring once and the leading ten covering 1.3%. The sequencing here drew on peripheral blood, taken in the second trimester of pregnancy. All receptors derive from a female donor with multiple sclerosis, enrolled in a pregnancy study.

The chain combines TRBV6-6 with TRBJ1-4, with a possible D match to TRBD1 (6 bases). The V end lost 5 bases, the J end lost 8 bases, and 12 bases lay between the germline ends. CDR1 is MNHNY and CDR2 is SVGAGI in the germline V gene (reference sequence). The CDR3 consists of 13 residues. Here the CDR3 DNA reads TGTGCCAGCAGTCAGGGGTGGGGGGAAAAACTGTTTTTT. Translating it yields CASSQGWGEKLFF.

This chain links TRBV10-2 with TRBJ2-3, with 8 positions matching TRBD2. The ends lost 7 bases at V and 0 bases at J; junction bases unmatched: 6. Germline CDR1 is WSHSY and CDR2 is SAAADI. The length of the CDR3 is 15 residues. CDR3 sequence: CASKVAGPSTDTQYF. CDR3 in DNA: TGCGCCAGCAAAGTAGCGGGACCTAGCACAGATACGCAGTATTTT.

The V call is TRBV28, the J call TRBJ1-2; no firm D call. The germline V and J ends were trimmed by 7 bases and 0 bases, with 9 bases remaining between them. The germline gives CDR1 MDHEN, CDR2 SYDVKM. The CDR3 contains 13 residues. CDR3 nucleotide sequence: TGTGCCAGCACCTCTTTCCCTAACTATGGCTACACCTTC. Protein product: CASTSFPNYGYTF.

V is TRBV18 and J is TRBJ2-2, with D uncertain. This CDR3 spans 16 amino acids. Germline-derived CDR1 and CDR2 are KGHSH and LQKENI. V was clipped by 0 bases and J by 4 bases, with 12 bases between them. CDR3 protein: CASSPPYQEVTGELFF. Written as DNA, the CDR3 is TGTGCCAGCTCACCACCCTACCAAGAGGTCACCGGGGAGCTGTTTTTT.

The chain joins TRBV7-9 to TRBJ2-1; 11 bases fit TRBD2. Germline values: CDR1 SEHNR, CDR2 FQNEAQ (reference sequence). The CDR3 has 16 residues. The ends lost 5 bases at V and 4 bases at J; junction bases unmatched: 7. The CDR3 reads CASSDRLAGKYNEQFF. In DNA form, the CDR3 reads TGTGCCAGCAGCGATAGACTAGCGGGGAAGTACAATGAGCAGTTCTTC.

Only one count was recorded for this clone. This chain uses TRBV5-1 with TRBJ1-6; the D is unclear. The CDR3 extends over 12 amino acids. The germline gives CDR1 SGHRS, CDR2 YFSETQ. Trimming took off 0 bases at V and 8 bases at J, with 3 bases between the two ends. The CDR3 DNA is TGCGCCAGCAGCTTGGCCGATTCACCCCTCCACTTT. It codes for CASSLADSPLHF.

The CDR3 DNA sequence: TGTGCCACCCAACTAGCGGGGGGCTACGAGCAGTACTTC. This sequence encodes CATQLAGGYEQYF. V usage is TRBV27 and J usage is TRBJ2-7, with 12 bases matching TRBD2. V gave up 10 bases and J gave up 3 bases; unmatched junction bases: 4. The V gene's germline CDR1 is MNHEY and CDR2 SMNVEV (reference sequence). The CDR3 loop spans 13 amino acids.

The rearrangement joins TRBV4-3 to TRBJ2-3; weak D call: TRBD1 (6 bases). The V gene's germline CDR1 is LGHNA and CDR2 YSLEER. This CDR3 is built from 15 residues. V was pared by 3 bases and J by 0 bases, with 10 bases between. This CDR3 is CASSQLGQSTDTQYF. CDR3 DNA: TGCGCCAGCAGCCAGCTAGGACAGAGCACAGATACGCAGTATTTT.

This clone was recorded a few times. The rearrangement links TRBV2 to TRBJ1-5; 8 positions match TRBD1. Trimming removed 5 bases from V and 4 bases from J; junction bases left unmatched: 7. This CDR3 contains 15 residues. Germline-derived CDR1 and CDR2 are SNHLY and FYNNEI. In nucleotides, the CDR3 is TGTGCCAGCAGTTTTGACAGGGGAGGGAATCAGCCCCAGCATTTT. It is translated as CASSFDRGGNQPQHF.

The genes are TRBV28 and TRBJ1-2; D unclear. CDR3 length: 12 amino acids. Trimming cost V 2 bases and J 8 bases, with 9 bases left between them. Germline V lookup: CDR1 MDHEN, CDR2 SYDVKM. The CDR3 sequence is CASSLTERGYTF. In DNA, the CDR3 is TGTGCCAGCAGTTTAACCGAGAGAGGCTACACCTTC.

V gene TRBV11-2 combines with J gene TRBJ1-2; D is perhaps TRBD1 (6 bases). V was clipped by 2 bases and J by 5 bases, with 18 bases between them. The CDR3 has 16 residues. Germline V lookup: CDR1 SGHAT, CDR2 FQNNGV. The CDR3 region has the DNA TGTGCCAGCAGCTTAAAAACAGGGCCCCTAAGGTATGGCTACACCTTC. Translated, it gives CASSLKTGPLRYGYTF.

The sample holds one count of this clone. V is TRBV29-1 and J is TRBJ2-1; a weak D match, TRBD2 (6 bases). Germline V gene sequence: CDR1 SQVTM, CDR2 ANQGSEA. CDR3 size: 16 residues. The V and J ends lost 5 bases and 3 bases respectively, with 20 bases between them. CDR3 amino acids: CSVTTPEGGYYNEQFF. For the CDR3, the DNA is TGCAGCGTTACGACGCCGGAGGGTGGGTACTACAATGAGCAGTTCTTC.

The chain couples TRBV2 to TRBJ2-2; 10 bases line up with TRBD2. The CDR3 loop spans 17 amino acids. Germline V gene data show CDR1 as SNHLY and CDR2 as FYNNEI. V was clipped by 4 bases and J by 2 bases; unmatched bases: 7. The CDR3 protein is CASSGYLAGGNTGELFF. The CDR3 nucleotides read TGTGCCAGCAGTGGTTACTTAGCGGGGGGAAACACCGGGGAGCTGTTTTTT.

This clone was counted between two and nine times. For the CDR3, the DNA is TGTGCCAGCAGGTGGGGCCCCTACAATGAGCAGTTCTTC. Its translation is CASRWGPYNEQFF. The chain uses TRBV6-5 and TRBJ2-1; D possibly corresponds to TRBD1 (5 bases). The V gene's germline CDR1 is MNHEY and CDR2 SVGAGI. CDR3 length: 13 amino acids. The germline V and J ends were trimmed by 6 bases and 2 bases, with 8 bases remaining between them.

The rearrangement joins TRBV5-1 to TRBJ2-3; the D is unclear. Trimming cost V 4 bases and J 0 bases, with 15 bases left between them. Germline lookup yields CDR1 SGHRS and CDR2 YFSETQ. The CDR3 consists of 16 residues. The chain's CDR3 is CASSRALLTSTDTQYF. CDR3 DNA: TGCGCCAGCAGCCGCGCTTTGCTCACTAGCACAGATACGCAGTATTTT. Using reference TRBV5-1 and TRBJ2-3 for the parts outside the CDR3, the full variable domain is KAGVTQTPRYLIKTRGQQVTLSCSPISGHRSVSWYQQTPGQGLQFLFEYFSETQRNKGNFPGRFSGRQFSNSRSEMNVSTLELGDSALYLCASSRALLTSTDTQYFGPGTRLTVL.

This clone was seen more than once but under ten times. The gene calls are TRBV6-5 and TRBJ1-5; D is ambiguous. From germline, CDR1 is MNHEY and CDR2 SVGAGI. This CDR3 has 14 amino acids. The ends were cut back, 5 bases at V and 5 bases at J, with 13 bases in the middle. The CDR3 loop is CASSPGLEDQPQHF. The CDR3 DNA is TGTGCCAGCAGTCCGGGCCTGGAGGATCAGCCCCAGCATTTT.